This T cell receptor (beta chain) emerged from a study of vaccination effects on CD4 cells after COVID-19. Generated by immunoSEQ multiplex PCR, the TCRdb table keeps only in-frame clones and is missing some. The sample consists of about 73,000 clones, approximately 74% of them appearing once. Concerning this clone itself: No antigen is known for it.

Viral peptide pool expansion of antigen-specific CD4+ T cells preceded sequencing in the ViraFEST assay. Cells that had been cultured for approximately eleven days were the source of isolated CD4+ T cells. Recipients of the vaccine had no prior SARS-CoV-2 infection and negative nucleocapsid antibodies. The TCR originated in a human donor who received a COVID-19 vaccine. Material: CD4+ T cells from PBMCs cultured with HCoV-NL63 spike peptides, obtained before COVID-19 vaccination.

The CDR3 region is CASRSGQGAGELFF. As DNA, the CDR3 is TGTGCCAGCAGATCGGGACAGGGTGCCGGGGAGCTGTTTTTT. This chain links TRBV11-2 with TRBJ2-2; TRBD1 aligns across 9 bases. Germline V gene sequence: CDR1 SGHAT, CDR2 FQNNGV. The trim removed 6 bases at V and 6 bases at J, leaving 5 bases unmatched. The CDR3 is made up of 14 amino acids.